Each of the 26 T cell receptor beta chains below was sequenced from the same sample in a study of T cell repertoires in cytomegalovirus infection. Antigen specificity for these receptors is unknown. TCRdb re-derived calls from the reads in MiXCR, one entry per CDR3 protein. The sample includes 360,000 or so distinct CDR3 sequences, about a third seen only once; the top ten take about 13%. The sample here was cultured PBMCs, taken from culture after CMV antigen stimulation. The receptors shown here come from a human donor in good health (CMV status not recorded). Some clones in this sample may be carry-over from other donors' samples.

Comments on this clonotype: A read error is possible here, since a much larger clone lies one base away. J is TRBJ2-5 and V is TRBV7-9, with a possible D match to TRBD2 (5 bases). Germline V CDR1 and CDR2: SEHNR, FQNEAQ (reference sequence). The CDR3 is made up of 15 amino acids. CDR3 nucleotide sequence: TGTGCCAGCAGCACTAGTGGCAGGCGACAAGAGACCCAGTCCTTC. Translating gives CASSTSGRRQETQSF.

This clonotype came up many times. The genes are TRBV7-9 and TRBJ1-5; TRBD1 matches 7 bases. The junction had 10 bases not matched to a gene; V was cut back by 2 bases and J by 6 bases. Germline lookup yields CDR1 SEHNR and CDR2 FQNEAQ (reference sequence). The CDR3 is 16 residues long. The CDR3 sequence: CASSLFTGAVGQPQHF. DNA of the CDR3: TGTGCCAGCAGCTTATTCACAGGGGCGGTGGGTCAGCCCCAGCATTTT.

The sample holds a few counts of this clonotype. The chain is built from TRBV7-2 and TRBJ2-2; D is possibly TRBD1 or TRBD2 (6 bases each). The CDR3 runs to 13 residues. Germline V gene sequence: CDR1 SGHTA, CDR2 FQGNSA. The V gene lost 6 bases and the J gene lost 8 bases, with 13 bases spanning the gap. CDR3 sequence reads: CASRPQGGGELFF. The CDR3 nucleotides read TGTGCCAGCAGGCCACAGGGAGGTGGGGAGCTGTTTTTT.

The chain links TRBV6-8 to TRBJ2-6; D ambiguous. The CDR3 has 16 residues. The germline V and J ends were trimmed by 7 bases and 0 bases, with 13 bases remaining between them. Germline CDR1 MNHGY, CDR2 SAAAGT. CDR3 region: CASTLLSSSGANVLTF. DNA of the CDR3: TGTGCCAGCACCCTGCTTTCCAGCTCTGGGGCCAACGTCCTGACTTTC.

CDR3 sequence (DNA): TGTGCTAGTGGTTTAGGGACTAGCGGGAGACCCGGGGAGCTGTTTTTT. Translated, it gives CASGLGTSGRPGELFF. The V gene is TRBV12-5, the J gene TRBJ2-2; 14 bases are shared with TRBD2. The germline V gene has CDR1 LGHNT and CDR2 FRNRAP. The J segment lost 6 bases and the V segment lost 3 bases, leaving 3 bases of the junction unmatched. The CDR3 length is 16 residues.

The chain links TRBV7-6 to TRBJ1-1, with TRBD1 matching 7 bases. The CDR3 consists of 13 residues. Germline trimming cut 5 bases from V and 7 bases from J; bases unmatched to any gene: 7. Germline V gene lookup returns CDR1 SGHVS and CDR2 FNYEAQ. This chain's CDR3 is CASSPGQGVEAFF. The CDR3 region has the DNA TGTGCCAGCAGCCCCGGCCAGGGGGTTGAAGCTTTCTTT.

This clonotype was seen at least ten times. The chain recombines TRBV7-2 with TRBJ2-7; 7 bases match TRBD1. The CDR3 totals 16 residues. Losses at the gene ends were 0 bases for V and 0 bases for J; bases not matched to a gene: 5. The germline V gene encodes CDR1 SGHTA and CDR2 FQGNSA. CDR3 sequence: CASSLAGGISSYEQYV. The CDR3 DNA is TGTGCCAGCAGCTTAGCAGGGGGCATCAGCTCCTACGAGCAGTACGTC.

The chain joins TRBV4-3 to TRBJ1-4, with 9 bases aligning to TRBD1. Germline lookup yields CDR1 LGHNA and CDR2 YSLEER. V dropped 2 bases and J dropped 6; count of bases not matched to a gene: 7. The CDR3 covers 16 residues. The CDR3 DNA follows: TGCGCCAGCAGCCAACAAACAGGGGGCACTGATGAAAAACTGTTTTTT. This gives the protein CASSQQTGGTDEKLFF.

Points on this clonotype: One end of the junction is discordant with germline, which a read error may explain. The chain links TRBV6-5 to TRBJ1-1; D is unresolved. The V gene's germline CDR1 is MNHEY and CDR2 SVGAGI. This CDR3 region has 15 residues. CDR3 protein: CASSYYRRRNSEAFF. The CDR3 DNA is TGTGCCAGCAGTTACTACCGACGTCGGAACTCTGAAGCTTTCTTT.

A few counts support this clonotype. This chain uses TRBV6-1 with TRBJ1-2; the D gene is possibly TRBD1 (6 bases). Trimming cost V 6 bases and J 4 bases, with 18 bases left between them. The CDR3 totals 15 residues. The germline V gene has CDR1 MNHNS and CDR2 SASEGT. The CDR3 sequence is CASSSTGLPSYGYTF. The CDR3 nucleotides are TGTGCCAGCAGCTCTACAGGGCTCCCCAGCTATGGCTACACCTTC.

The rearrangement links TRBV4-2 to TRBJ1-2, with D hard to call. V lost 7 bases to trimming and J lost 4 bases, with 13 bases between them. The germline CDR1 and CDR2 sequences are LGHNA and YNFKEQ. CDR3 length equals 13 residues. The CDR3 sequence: CASTPGMAYGYTF. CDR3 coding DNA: TGTGCCAGCACCCCCGGGATGGCCTATGGCTACACCTTC.

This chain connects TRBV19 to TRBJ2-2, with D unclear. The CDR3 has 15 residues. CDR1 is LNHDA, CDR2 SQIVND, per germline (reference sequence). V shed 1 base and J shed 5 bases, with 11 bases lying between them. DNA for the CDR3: TGTGCCAGTAGTATAGTCAGTAGTGGGACCGGGGAGCTGTTTTTT. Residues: CASSIVSSGTGELFF.

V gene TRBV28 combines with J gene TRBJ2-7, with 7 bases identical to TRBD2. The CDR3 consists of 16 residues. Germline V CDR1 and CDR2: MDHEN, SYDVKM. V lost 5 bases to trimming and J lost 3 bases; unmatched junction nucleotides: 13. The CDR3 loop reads CASSKLHVAGFYEQYF. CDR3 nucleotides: TGTGCCAGCAGTAAGCTACATGTAGCGGGTTTCTACGAGCAGTACTTC.

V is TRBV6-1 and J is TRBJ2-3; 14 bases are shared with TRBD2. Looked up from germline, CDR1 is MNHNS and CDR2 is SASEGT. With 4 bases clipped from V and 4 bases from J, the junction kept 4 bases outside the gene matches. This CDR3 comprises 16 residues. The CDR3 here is CASSARLAGGPDTQYF. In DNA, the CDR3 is TGTGCCAGCAGTGCTCGACTAGCGGGAGGGCCAGATACGCAGTATTTT.

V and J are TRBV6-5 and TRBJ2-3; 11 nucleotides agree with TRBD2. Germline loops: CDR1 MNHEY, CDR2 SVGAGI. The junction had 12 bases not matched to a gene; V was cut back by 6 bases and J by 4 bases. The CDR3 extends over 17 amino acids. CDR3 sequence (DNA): TGTGCCAGCAGCCCAACCTTTAGCGGGAGGGAACCAGATACGCAGTATTTT. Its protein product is CASSPTFSGREPDTQYF.

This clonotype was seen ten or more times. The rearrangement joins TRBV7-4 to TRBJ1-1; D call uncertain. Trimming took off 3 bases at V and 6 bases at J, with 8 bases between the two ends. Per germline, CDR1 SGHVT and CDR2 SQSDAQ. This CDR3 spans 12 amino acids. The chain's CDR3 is CASSFVGSEAFF. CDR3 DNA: TGTGCCAGCAGCTTCGTTGGGTCTGAAGCTTTCTTT.

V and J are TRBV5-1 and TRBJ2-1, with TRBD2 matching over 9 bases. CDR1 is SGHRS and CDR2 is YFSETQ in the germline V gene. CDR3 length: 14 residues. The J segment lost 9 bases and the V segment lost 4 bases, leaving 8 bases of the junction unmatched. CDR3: CASSPISGSGEQFF. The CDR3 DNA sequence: TGCGCCAGCAGCCCAATTAGCGGGAGCGGTGAGCAGTTCTTC.

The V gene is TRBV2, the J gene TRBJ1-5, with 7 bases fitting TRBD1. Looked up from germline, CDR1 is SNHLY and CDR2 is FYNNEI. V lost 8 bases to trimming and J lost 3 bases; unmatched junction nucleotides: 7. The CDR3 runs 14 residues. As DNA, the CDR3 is TGTGCCAGCGGGATGGGGACAGCCAATCAGCCCCAGCATTTT. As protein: CASGMGTANQPQHF.

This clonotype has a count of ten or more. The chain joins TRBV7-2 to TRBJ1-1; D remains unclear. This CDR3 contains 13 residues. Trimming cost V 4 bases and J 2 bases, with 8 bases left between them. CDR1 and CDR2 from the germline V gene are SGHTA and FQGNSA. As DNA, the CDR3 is TGTGCCAGCAGCTCCGACCCTAACACTGAAGCTTTCTTT. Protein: CASSSDPNTEAFF.

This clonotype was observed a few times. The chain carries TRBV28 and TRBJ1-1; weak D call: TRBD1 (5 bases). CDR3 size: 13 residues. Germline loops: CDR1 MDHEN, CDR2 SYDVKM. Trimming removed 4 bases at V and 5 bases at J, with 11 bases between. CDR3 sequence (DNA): TGTGCCAGCAGTTCGGCGCAGGGTACTGAAGCTTTCTTT. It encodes CASSSAQGTEAFF.

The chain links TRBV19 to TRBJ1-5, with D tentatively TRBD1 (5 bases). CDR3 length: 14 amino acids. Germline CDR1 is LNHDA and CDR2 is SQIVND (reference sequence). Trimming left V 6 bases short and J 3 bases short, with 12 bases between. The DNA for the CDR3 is TGTGCCAGTAGGCTTTGGGGGGACAATCAGCCCCAGCATTTT. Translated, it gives CASRLWGDNQPQHF.

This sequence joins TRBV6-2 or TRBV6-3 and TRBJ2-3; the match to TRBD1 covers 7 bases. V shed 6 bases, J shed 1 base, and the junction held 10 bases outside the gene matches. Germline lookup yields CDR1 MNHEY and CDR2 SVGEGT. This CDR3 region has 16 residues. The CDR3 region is CASRPRRQGGTDTQYF. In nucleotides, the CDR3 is TGTGCCAGCAGACCTCGCAGACAGGGTGGCACAGATACGCAGTATTTT.

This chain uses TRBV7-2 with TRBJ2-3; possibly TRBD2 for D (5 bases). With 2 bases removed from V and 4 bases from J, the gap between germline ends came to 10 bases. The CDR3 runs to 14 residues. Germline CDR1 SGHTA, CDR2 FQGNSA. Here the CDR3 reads CASSLRDPPDTQYF. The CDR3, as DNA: TGTGCCAGCAGCTTACGGGATCCGCCAGATACGCAGTATTTT.

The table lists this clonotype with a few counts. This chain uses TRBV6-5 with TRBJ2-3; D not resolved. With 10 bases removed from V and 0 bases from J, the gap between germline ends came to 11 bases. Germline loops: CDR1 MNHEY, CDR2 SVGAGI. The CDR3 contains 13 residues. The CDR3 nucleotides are TGTGCCACCCGAGAGGTGAGCACAGATACGCAGTATTTT. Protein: CATREVSTDTQYF.

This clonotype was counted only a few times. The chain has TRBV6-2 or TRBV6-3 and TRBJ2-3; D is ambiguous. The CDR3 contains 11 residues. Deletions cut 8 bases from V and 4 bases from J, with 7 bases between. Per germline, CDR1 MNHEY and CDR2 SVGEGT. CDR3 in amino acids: CASGRADTQYF. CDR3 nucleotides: TGTGCCAGCGGCCGGGCAGATACGCAGTATTTT.

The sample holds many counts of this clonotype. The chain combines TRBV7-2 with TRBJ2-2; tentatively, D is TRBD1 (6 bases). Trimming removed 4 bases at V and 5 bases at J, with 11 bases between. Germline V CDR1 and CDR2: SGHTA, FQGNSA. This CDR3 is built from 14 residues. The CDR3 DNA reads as TGTGCCAGCAGCTCCCAAGACAGGACCGGGGAGCTGTTTTTT. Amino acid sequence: CASSSQDRTGELFF.